The source of this T cell receptor (beta chain) is a study of blood T cells in healthy people across ages. The CDR3 length is 18 residues. The junction had 12 bases not matched to a gene; V was cut back by 5 bases and J by 2 bases. Germline CDR1 is SEHNR and CDR2 is FQNEAQ (reference sequence). Next came a second PCR, run for roughly 6 to 11 cycles, which used a sample-barcoded 5' primer along with a J-beta primer mix. TCRdb reprocessed the 5' RACE reads via MiXCR and lists one record per CDR3 protein. The sample records approximately 1.5 million distinct CDR3 sequences, almost 35% being singletons. This clonotype was observed a few times.

Sequencing input: blood. The chain recombines TRBV7-9 with TRBJ2-1, with 10 nucleotides matching TRBD2. The TCR sequence derives from a woman under 40 in good health. The CDR3: CASSPTAASGRAYNEQFF. As DNA, the CDR3 is TGTGCCAGCAGCCCGACGGCTGCAAGCGGGAGGGCCTACAATGAGCAGTTCTTC.